Following are 27 T cell receptor beta chains from one sample sequenced in a study of T cells in Graves' hyperthyroidism and ophthalmopathy. The TCR beta CDR3 regions underwent amplification using RNA transcripts as the source. The HTBI set primed first-round TCR CDR3 RT-PCR. TCRdb re-called the multiplex PCR reads with MiXCR, one entry per CDR3 protein. The data show about 320,000 distinct CDR3 sequences, over 15% seen once. Sequencing was performed on blood. The receptors were gathered from a man aged 25-45 years with Graves' hyperthyroidism.

This clonotype was seen at least ten times. The chain employs TRBV27 and TRBJ2-7, with a weak D call TRBD2 (6 bases). The germline CDR1 and CDR2 sequences are MNHEY and SMNVEV (reference sequence). The CDR3 loop spans 16 amino acids. Trimming stripped 5 bases from V and 3 bases from J, with 20 bases between. The CDR3 nucleotides are TGTGCCAGCAGTCCCTTAGTTGCCCGGGGGTTCTACGAGCAGTACTTC. Translated: CASSPLVARGFYEQYF.

This clonotype showed up many times. The chain has TRBV12-3 or TRBV12-4 and TRBJ1-5; possibly TRBD1 for D (6 bases). Trimming removed 8 bases from V and 4 bases from J, with 15 bases in between. The CDR3 covers 14 residues. CDR3 protein: CASAGANRNQPQHF. CDR3 in DNA: TGTGCCAGCGCAGGGGCGAATCGGAATCAGCCCCAGCATTTT.

This clonotype was detected many times. V usage is TRBV3-1 and J usage is TRBJ1-2; 8 bases match TRBD1. This CDR3 is built from 15 residues. Germline assignment: CDR1 LGHDT and CDR2 YNNKEL (reference sequence). With V trimmed by 3 bases and J by 3 bases, 6 bases remained unmatched. The CDR3 sequence: CASSHWDRNDYGYTF. The CDR3 nucleotides are TGTGCCAGCAGCCACTGGGACAGGAATGACTATGGCTACACCTTC.

This clonotype was found many times. J is TRBJ2-1 and V is TRBV7-8; 8 bases map to TRBD2. The CDR3 covers 15 residues. Trimming took 5 bases from V and 8 from J; bases not matched to a gene: 11. CDR1 is SGHVS and CDR2 is FQNEAQ in the germline V gene. CDR3 DNA: TGTGCCAGCAGCCCCCACCCCGGACTAGCCGATGAGCAGTTCTTC. This translates into CASSPHPGLADEQFF.

This clonotype has only one observation. A much larger clone differs by one base, so this may be a read error. The chain links TRBV15 to TRBJ2-3; D is uncertain. Trimming stripped 1 base from V and 10 bases from J, with 9 bases between. CDR1 and CDR2 (germline): LNHNV, YYDKDF (reference sequence). This CDR3 has 12 amino acids. The chain's CDR3 is CATSRGNGAQYF. The CDR3 coding sequence is TGTGCCACCAGCAGAGGTAACGGCGCGCAGTATTTT. Supplemented by reference TRBV15 and TRBJ2-3, the full variable domain reads DAMVIQNPRYQVTQFGKPVTLSCSQTLNHNVMYWYQQKSSQAPKLLFHYYDKDFNNEADTPDNFQSRRPNTSFCFLDIRSPGLGDTAMYLCATSRGNGAQYFGPGTRLTVL.

At least ten counts were recorded for this clonotype. The chain carries TRBV20-1 and TRBJ2-1; D gene unclear. Germline lookup yields CDR1 DFQATT and CDR2 SNEGSKA (reference sequence). This CDR3 has 14 amino acids. The V gene lost 0 bases and the J gene lost 2 bases, with 8 bases spanning the gap. In DNA, the CDR3 is TGCAGTGCTAGAGATTGGGCAGCCTACAATGAGCAGTTCTTC. Its protein product is CSARDWAAYNEQFF.

This clonotype appeared a few times. The J gene is TRBJ1-5, the V gene TRBV6-1; 9 bases match TRBD1. This CDR3 region has 14 residues. Trimming at V came to 5 bases and at J to 5 bases, leaving 4 bases not matched to a gene. Germline V gene sequence: CDR1 MNHNS, CDR2 SASEGT. The CDR3 reads CASSRGQGDQPQHF. The CDR3 DNA follows: TGTGCCAGCAGTCGGGGACAGGGAGATCAGCCCCAGCATTTT.

This clonotype was seen only a few times. The chain has TRBV12-3 or TRBV12-4 and TRBJ2-2; no clear D gene. V was cut by 5 bases and J by 6 bases, with 10 bases left in between. CDR3 length equals 13 residues. The CDR3 DNA reads TGTGCCAGCAGTACCCTTACATCCGGGGAGCTGTTTTTT. It yields the protein CASSTLTSGELFF.

This clonotype was counted ten times or more. The rearrangement joins TRBV6-1 to TRBJ2-3; TRBD2 agrees at 7 bases. V was clipped by 10 bases and J by 5 bases; unmatched bases: 9. The CDR3 totals 13 residues. Germline V CDR1 and CDR2: MNHNS, SASEGT. CDR3 in amino acids: CATTSGEGDTQYF. The CDR3 bases are TGTGCCACCACCTCGGGGGAGGGAGATACGCAGTATTTT.

The chain combines TRBV7-2 with TRBJ2-1; D uncertain. The germline V and J ends were trimmed by 5 bases and 8 bases, with 16 bases remaining between them. Germline-derived CDR1 and CDR2 are SGHTA and FQGNSA. This CDR3 contains 14 residues. The CDR3 protein is CASSPRMGWDEQFF. The CDR3 region has the DNA TGTGCCAGCAGCCCCCGGATGGGGTGGGATGAGCAGTTCTTC. The complete variable domain, with remaining parts taken from reference TRBV7-2 and TRBJ2-1, reads GAGVSQSPSNKVTEKGKDVELRCDPISGHTALYWYRQSLGQGLEFLIYFQGNSAPDKSGLPSDRFSAERTGGSVSTLTIQRTQQEDSAVYLCASSPRMGWDEQFFGPGTRLTVL.

The chain carries TRBV15 and TRBJ2-5; 13 bases fit TRBD2. Germline assignment: CDR1 LNHNV and CDR2 YYDKDF (reference sequence). Losses at the gene ends were 4 bases for V and 4 bases for J; bases not matched to a gene: 3. This CDR3 contains 15 residues. The CDR3 loop is CATSKGLAGLETQYF. CDR3 sequence (DNA): TGTGCCACCAGCAAGGGACTAGCGGGACTAGAGACCCAGTACTTC.

At least ten counts were recorded for this clonotype. This chain uses TRBV19 with TRBJ1-5; possibly TRBD1 for D (6 bases). CDR3 size: 17 residues. The germline V and J ends were trimmed by 9 bases and 4 bases, with 25 bases remaining between them. Germline CDR1 and CDR2: LNHDA and SQIVND (reference sequence). In nucleotides, the CDR3 is TGTGCCAGCCCTATAATAAGGACGGACAGTGGGAATCAGCCCCAGCATTTT. This translates into CASPIIRTDSGNQPQHF.

This clonotype occurred many times. The chain couples TRBV28 to TRBJ2-1; 8 bases align to TRBD1. The ends lost 6 bases at V and 4 bases at J; junction bases unmatched: 5. This CDR3 spans 14 amino acids. CDR1 is MDHEN, CDR2 SYDVKM, per germline. The CDR3 protein is CASSPGTGYNEQFF. DNA for the CDR3: TGTGCCAGCAGCCCTGGGACAGGATACAATGAGCAGTTCTTC.

This clonotype showed up many times. J is TRBJ2-3 and V is TRBV6-1; 7 bases are shared with TRBD2. Germline V gene sequence: CDR1 MNHNS, CDR2 SASEGT. The ends lost 7 bases at V and 2 bases at J; junction bases unmatched: 12. This CDR3 region has 16 residues. As DNA, the CDR3 is TGTGCCAGCAAAATATCTAGCGGAGGGGACACAGATACGCAGTATTTT. It is translated as CASKISSGGDTDTQYF.

This clonotype was recorded a few times. The V gene is TRBV19, the J gene TRBJ2-1; no reliable D call. V lost 5 bases to trimming and J lost 0 bases, with 11 bases between them. The CDR3 totals 15 residues. The germline CDR1 and CDR2 sequences are LNHDA and SQIVND (reference sequence). DNA of the CDR3: TGTGCCAGTAGTCACATAGAGAGCTCCTACAATGAGCAGTTCTTC. Translating gives CASSHIESSYNEQFF.

This clonotype was seen ten or more times. J is TRBJ1-6 and V is TRBV20-1, with no clear D. Germline lookup yields CDR1 DFQATT and CDR2 SNEGSKA (reference sequence). There are 13 residues in the CDR3. The germline V and J ends were trimmed by 6 bases and 0 bases, with 6 bases remaining between them. CDR3 amino acids: CSAGSSYNSPLHF. The CDR3 bases are TGCAGTGCGGGGAGCTCCTATAATTCACCCCTCCACTTT.

The chain uses TRBV6-2 or TRBV6-3 and TRBJ2-6, with D maybe TRBD1 (5 bases). In germline, CDR1 is MNHEY, CDR2 SVGEGT. V was shortened by 10 bases and J by 2 bases, with 9 bases between the two germline ends. The CDR3 covers 13 residues. The chain's CDR3 is CAIQGAGANVLTF. As DNA, the CDR3 is TGTGCCATCCAGGGTGCTGGGGCCAACGTCCTGACTTTC.

The gene calls are TRBV20-1 and TRBJ1-4; TRBD1 agrees at 8 bases. The CDR3 sequence is 15 residues long. CDR1 is DFQATT, CDR2 SNEGSKA, per germline (reference sequence). V dropped 6 bases and J dropped 9; count of bases not matched to a gene: 15. This CDR3 reads CSAHALTGGTKKLFF. Here the CDR3 DNA reads TGCAGTGCCCATGCCCTCACAGGGGGGACCAAAAAACTGTTTTTT.

This clonotype was recorded at least ten times. CDR3 nucleotides: TGTGCCATCAGTGAGTTCCGGAGCCAGCAGTACTTC. As protein: CAISEFRSQQYF. The chain recombines TRBV10-3 with TRBJ2-7, with D hard to call. The V end was cut by 1 base, the J end by 8 bases, with 9 bases between. The CDR3 totals 12 residues. Looked up from germline, CDR1 is ENHRY and CDR2 is SYGVKD.

This clonotype showed up many times. The V and J genes are TRBV3-1 and TRBJ2-1, with 7 bases matching TRBD2. The germline gives CDR1 LGHDT, CDR2 YNNKEL (reference sequence). V was clipped by 0 bases and J by 5 bases; unmatched bases: 4. CDR3 length equals 15 residues. CDR3: CASSQEAGTDNEQFF. CDR3 sequence (DNA): TGTGCCAGCAGCCAAGAAGCGGGAACCGACAATGAGCAGTTCTTC.

V gene TRBV20-1 combines with J gene TRBJ2-3, with 10 positions matching TRBD2. This CDR3 is 14 amino acids long. Trimming took 4 bases from V and 2 from J; bases not matched to a gene: 3. Germline CDR1 is DFQATT and CDR2 is SNEGSKA (reference sequence). CDR3 region: CSATLAGLTDTQYF. The CDR3 bases are TGCAGTGCTACACTAGCGGGACTCACAGATACGCAGTATTTT.

There are many counts of this clonotype. The V call is TRBV7-9, the J call TRBJ1-2, with D maybe TRBD1 (6 bases). Germline CDR1 is SEHNR and CDR2 is FQNEAQ (reference sequence). The CDR3 is made up of 15 amino acids. The germline V and J ends were trimmed by 5 bases and 2 bases, with 15 bases remaining between them. CDR3: CASSPPIGGNYGYTF. The DNA of the CDR3 is TGTGCCAGCAGCCCGCCGATAGGGGGGAACTATGGCTACACCTTC.

This clonotype occurred many times. The V call is TRBV6-1, the J call TRBJ1-1; D possibly corresponds to TRBD1 (5 bases). Deletions cut 4 bases from V and 9 bases from J, with 18 bases between. The CDR3 is made up of 14 amino acids. Germline CDR1 MNHNS, CDR2 SASEGT. The CDR3 protein is CASSVGAGRTQAFF. The CDR3 DNA follows: TGTGCCAGCAGTGTCGGGGCAGGAAGAACCCAAGCTTTCTTT.

This chain links TRBV15 with TRBJ1-2; no clear D gene. Germline CDR1 reads LNHNV; CDR2 reads YYDKDF (reference sequence). CDR3 length: 15 amino acids. The V and J ends lost 8 bases and 0 bases respectively, with 16 bases between them. The CDR3, as DNA: TGTGCCACCCTTCCGCAGCGACCCTCTAACTATGGCTACACCTTC. Its protein product is CATLPQRPSNYGYTF.

The chain employs TRBV9 and TRBJ2-7; D possibly corresponds to TRBD2 (6 bases). V was cut by 3 bases and J by 5 bases, with 12 bases left in between. This CDR3 is 13 amino acids long. Per germline, CDR1 SGDLS and CDR2 YYNGEE. The CDR3 nucleotides are TGTGCCAGCAGCGGGCCGGACTACCACGAGCAGTACTTC. Amino acid sequence: CASSGPDYHEQYF.

This clonotype was observed many times. The chain carries TRBV12-5 and TRBJ2-7, with TRBD2 matching over 9 bases. The CDR3 extends over 19 amino acids. Germline-derived CDR1 and CDR2 are LGHNT and FRNRAP. V trimming: 5 bases; J trimming: 0 bases; junction bases outside the gene matches: 17. This CDR3 is CASGPPRDNTSGPSYEQYF. CDR3 in DNA: TGTGCTAGTGGTCCCCCCCGGGACAACACTAGCGGGCCCTCCTACGAGCAGTACTTC.

This clonotype was counted a few times. This chain links TRBV6-1 with TRBJ1-1; TRBD1 matches 8 bases. This CDR3 region has 14 residues. The V gene end was trimmed by 10 bases and the J gene end by 1 base; junction bases not matched to a gene: 8. Germline assignment: CDR1 MNHNS and CDR2 SASEGT. The CDR3 DNA is TGTGCCATCCGGACAGGGATGGGGAACACTGAAGCTTTCTTT. Protein sequence: CAIRTGMGNTEAFF.